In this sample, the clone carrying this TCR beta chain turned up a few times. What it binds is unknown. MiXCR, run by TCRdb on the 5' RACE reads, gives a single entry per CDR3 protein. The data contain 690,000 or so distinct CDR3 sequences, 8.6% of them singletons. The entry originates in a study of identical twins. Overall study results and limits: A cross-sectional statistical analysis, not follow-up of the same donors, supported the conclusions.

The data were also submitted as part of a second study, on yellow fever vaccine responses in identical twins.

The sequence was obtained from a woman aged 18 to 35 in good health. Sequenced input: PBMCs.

The CDR3 here is CASSYVRGEKLFF. The CDR3 DNA reads TGTGCCAGCAGTTATGTCAGGGGAGAAAAACTGTTTTTT. V gene TRBV6-5 combines with J gene TRBJ1-4; possibly TRBD1 for D (6 bases). The CDR3 runs 13 residues. The V end lost 3 bases, the J end lost 8 bases, and 10 bases lay between the germline ends. Per the germline V gene, CDR1 is MNHEY and CDR2 is SVGAGI.